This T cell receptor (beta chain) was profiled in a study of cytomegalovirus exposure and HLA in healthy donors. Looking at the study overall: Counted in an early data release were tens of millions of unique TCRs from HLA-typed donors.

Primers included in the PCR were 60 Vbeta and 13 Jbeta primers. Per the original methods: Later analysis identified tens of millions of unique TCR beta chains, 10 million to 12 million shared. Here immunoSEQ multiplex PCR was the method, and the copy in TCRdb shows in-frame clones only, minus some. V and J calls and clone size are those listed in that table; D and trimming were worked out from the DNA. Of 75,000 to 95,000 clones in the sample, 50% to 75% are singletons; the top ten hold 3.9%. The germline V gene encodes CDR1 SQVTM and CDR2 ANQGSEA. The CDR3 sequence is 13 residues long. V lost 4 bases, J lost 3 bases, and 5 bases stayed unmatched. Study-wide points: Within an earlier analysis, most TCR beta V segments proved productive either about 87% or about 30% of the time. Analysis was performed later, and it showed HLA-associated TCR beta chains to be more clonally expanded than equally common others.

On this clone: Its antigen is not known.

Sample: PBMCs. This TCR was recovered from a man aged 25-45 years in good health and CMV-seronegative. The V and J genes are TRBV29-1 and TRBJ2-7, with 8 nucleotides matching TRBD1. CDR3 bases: TGCAGCGTTGGAACAGGGGGAATCTACGAGCAGTACTTC. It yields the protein CSVGTGGIYEQYF.